This T cell receptor (beta chain) was obtained from a study of neurological immune-mediated disorders. Study summary: About 90% of the roughly 34 multiple sclerosis patients had relapsing-remitting disease; 3 had secondary progressive.

TCRdb reprocessed the 5' RACE reads with MiXCR, giving one entry per CDR3 protein. The table lists 50,000 to 60,000 distinct CDR3 sequences, roughly 2.5% of them singletons. The unsorted libraries were generated from a total of 2 million PBMCs, which had been stored in RNAlater at -80 C. Ten or more counts support this clonotype. Input material: PBMCs. The TCR originated in a man aged 50-60 years with multiple sclerosis.

The CDR3 sequence is CASSNGAGPNYEQYF. In DNA form, the CDR3 reads TGTGCCAGTAGTAACGGTGCGGGGCCCAACTACGAGCAGTACTTC. The V call is TRBV19, the J call TRBJ2-7; maybe TRBD2 (6 bases). Germline loops: CDR1 LNHDA, CDR2 SQIVND (reference sequence). This CDR3 is built from 15 residues. V was pared by 4 bases and J by 3 bases, with 16 bases between.